This record covers a single T cell receptor beta chain. Germline trimming cut 4 bases from V and 3 bases from J; bases unmatched to any gene: 5. CDR1 and CDR2 from the germline V gene are SGHTA and FQGNSA. CDR3 length equals 14 residues. The entry originates in a study of radiotherapy plus CTLA-4 blockade in lung cancer. Data came from immunoSEQ multiplex PCR; TCRdb stores just in-frame clones and leaves some out. The sample lists tens of thousands of clones, under 80% occurring once. The source was peripheral blood, collected from a patient treated with radiotherapy plus ipilimumab. The rearrangement uses TRBV7-2 and TRBJ2-5, with TRBD1 identical over 7 bases. This receptor was identified in a human donor with non-small cell lung cancer who had a partial response to radiotherapy plus ipilimumab. Some clones in this sample may be carry-over from other donors' samples. The CDR3 reads CASSSTGSKETQYF. The CDR3 DNA follows: TGTGCCAGCAGCTCGACAGGGAGCAAAGAGACCCAGTACTTC. Full variable domain (rest looked up from reference TRBV7-2 and TRBJ2-5): GAGVSQSPSNKVTEKGKDVELRCDPISGHTALYWYRQSLGQGLEFLIYFQGNSAPDKSGLPSDRFSAERTGGSVSTLTIQRTQQEDSAVYLCASSSTGSKETQYFGPGTRLLVL.